This T cell receptor (beta chain) was captured by sequencing in a study of identical twins. Each donor (without exception) was a healthy Caucasian. TCRdb used MiXCR to reprocess the 5' RACE reads, holding one entry per CDR3 protein. The profile shows 1.5 million to 2 million distinct CDR3 sequences, around a third of them singletons. This clonotype occurred many times. Its specificity is not known. The study's findings and limits: Models came in too low on out-of-frame TCR alpha sharing in monozygotic twins. A lower insertion count was a feature of abundant cord blood beta clonotypes, with no such feature in memory repertoires.

The CDR3 has 13 amino acids. In germline, CDR1 is DFQATT, CDR2 SNEGSKA (reference sequence). Losses at the gene ends were 5 bases for V and 1 base for J; bases not matched to a gene: 5. Material: cord blood. The V and J genes are TRBV20-1 and TRBJ2-7, with 7 bases aligning to TRBD1. This receptor was obtained from a newborn girl in good health. CDR3 residues: CSASGTESYEQYF. The CDR3 nucleotides read TGCAGTGCTTCCGGGACAGAGTCCTACGAGCAGTACTTC.